One T cell receptor (beta chain) is described in this entry. Its antigen is as yet unknown. Patients were excluded for uncontrolled infection, other autoimmune disease, pregnancy or lactation. Amplification of TCR beta CDR3 regions used RNA as the template. First-round RT-PCR targeting the TCR CDR3 was performed with the HTBI primer set. TCRdb ran MiXCR on the multiplex PCR reads and lists one entry per CDR3 protein. Of hundreds of thousands of distinct CDR3 sequences listed, about 14% were seen once; the top ten hold around 12%. This sample is drawn from a study of T cells in Graves' hyperthyroidism and ophthalmopathy. General study findings and limits: Clonotypes that were expanded in thyroid above 0.001 mostly appeared in blood too. By a 13 V-J model, ophthalmopathy was set apart from stable hyperthyroidism.

Source material: blood. The TCR sequence derives from a woman aged 45 to 65 with Graves' ophthalmopathy.

The CDR3 is CASSGDVLAQETQYF. CDR3 in DNA: TGTGCCAGCTCGGGGGACGTACTGGCGCAAGAGACCCAGTACTTC. The chain carries TRBV18 and TRBJ2-5, with D perhaps assigned TRBD1 or TRBD2 (5 bases each). Germline CDR1 and CDR2: KGHSH and LQKENI. Trimming removed 6 bases from V and 2 bases from J, with 16 bases in between. CDR3 length: 15 amino acids.